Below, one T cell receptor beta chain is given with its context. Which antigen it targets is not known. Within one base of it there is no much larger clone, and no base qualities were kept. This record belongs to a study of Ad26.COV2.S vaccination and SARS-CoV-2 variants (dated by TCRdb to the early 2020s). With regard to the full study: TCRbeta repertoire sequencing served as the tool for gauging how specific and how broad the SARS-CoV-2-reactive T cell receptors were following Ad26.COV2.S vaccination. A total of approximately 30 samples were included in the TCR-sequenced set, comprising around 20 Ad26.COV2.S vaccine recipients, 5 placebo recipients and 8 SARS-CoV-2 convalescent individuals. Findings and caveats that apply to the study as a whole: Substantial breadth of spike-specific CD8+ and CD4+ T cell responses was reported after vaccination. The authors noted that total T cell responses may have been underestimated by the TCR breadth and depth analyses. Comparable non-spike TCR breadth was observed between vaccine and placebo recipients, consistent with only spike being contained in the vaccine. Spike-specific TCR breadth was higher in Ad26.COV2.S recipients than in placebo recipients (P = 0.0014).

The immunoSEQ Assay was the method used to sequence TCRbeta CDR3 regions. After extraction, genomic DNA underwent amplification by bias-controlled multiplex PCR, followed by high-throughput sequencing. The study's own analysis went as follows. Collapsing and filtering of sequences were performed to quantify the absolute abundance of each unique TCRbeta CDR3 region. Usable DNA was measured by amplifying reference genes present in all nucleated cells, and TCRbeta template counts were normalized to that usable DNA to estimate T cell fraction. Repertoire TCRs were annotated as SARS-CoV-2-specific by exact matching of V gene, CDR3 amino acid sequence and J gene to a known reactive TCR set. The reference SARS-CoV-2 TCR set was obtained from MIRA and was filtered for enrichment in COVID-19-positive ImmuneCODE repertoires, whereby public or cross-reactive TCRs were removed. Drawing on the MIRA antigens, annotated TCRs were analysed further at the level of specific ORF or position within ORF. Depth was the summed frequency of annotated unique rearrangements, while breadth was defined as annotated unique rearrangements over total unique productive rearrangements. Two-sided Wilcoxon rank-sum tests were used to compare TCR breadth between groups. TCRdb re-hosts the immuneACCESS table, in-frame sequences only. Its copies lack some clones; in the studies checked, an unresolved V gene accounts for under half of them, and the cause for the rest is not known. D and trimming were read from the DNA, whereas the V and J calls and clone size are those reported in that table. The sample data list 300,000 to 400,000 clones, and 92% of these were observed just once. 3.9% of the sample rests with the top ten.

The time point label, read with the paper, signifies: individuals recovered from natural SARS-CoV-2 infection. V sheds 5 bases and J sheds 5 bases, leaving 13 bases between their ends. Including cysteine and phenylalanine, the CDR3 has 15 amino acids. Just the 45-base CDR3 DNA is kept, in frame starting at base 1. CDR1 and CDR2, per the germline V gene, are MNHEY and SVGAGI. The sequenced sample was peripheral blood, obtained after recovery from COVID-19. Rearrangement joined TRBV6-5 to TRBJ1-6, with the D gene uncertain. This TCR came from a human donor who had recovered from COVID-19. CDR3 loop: CASSPRAEHNSPLHF. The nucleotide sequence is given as TGTGCCAGCAGTCCCCGGGCGGAACATAATTCACCCCTCCACTTT.